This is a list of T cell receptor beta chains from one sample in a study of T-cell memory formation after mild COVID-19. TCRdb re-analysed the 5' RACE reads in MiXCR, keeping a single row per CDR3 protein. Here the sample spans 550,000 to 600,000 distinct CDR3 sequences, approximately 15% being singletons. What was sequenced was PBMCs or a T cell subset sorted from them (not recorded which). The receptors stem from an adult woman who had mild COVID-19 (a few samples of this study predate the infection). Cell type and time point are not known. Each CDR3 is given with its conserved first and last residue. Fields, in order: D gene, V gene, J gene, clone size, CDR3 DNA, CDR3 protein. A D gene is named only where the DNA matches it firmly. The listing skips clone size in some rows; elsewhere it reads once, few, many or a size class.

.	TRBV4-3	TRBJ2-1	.	TGCGCCAGCAGCCAAATAGTCAGGTACAATGAGCAGTTCTTC	CASSQIVRYNEQFF
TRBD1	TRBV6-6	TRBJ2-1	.	TGTGCCAGCAGTTACTCTGCCGGGACAGGGGTCCCCACGTACAATGAGCAGTTCTTC	CASSYSAGTGVPTYNEQFF
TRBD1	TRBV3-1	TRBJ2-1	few	TGTGCCAGCAGCCAAGAAGGGACAGGGCTTGACAATGAGCAGTTCTTC	CASSQEGTGLDNEQFF
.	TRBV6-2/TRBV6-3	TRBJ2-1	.	TGTGCCAGCACTCAGAGGGGTGAGCAGTTCTTC	CASTQRGEQFF
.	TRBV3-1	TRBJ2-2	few	TGTGCCAGCAGCCCCAGCGGAACAAAGGGTACCGGGGAGCTGTTTTTT	CASSPSGTKGTGELFF
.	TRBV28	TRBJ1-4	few	TGTGCCAGCAGTTCTCAAATTAATGAAAAACTGTTTTTT	CASSSQINEKLFF
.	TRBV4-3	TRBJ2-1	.	TGCGCCAGCAGCCAAGTCGGGGTGGACAATGAGCAGTTCTTC	CASSQVGVDNEQFF
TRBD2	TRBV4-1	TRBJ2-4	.	TGCGCCAGCAGCCAAGTGGGACTAGCGGGGTTAGCCAAAAACATTCAGTACTTC	CASSQVGLAGLAKNIQYF
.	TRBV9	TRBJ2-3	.	TGTGCCAGCAGCGTAGCGGGAGAGCTGGGTACGCAGTATTTT	CASSVAGELGTQYF
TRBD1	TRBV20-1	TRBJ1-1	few	TGCAGTGCTAGGACAGGGGGCATCGACACTGAAGCTTTCTTT	CSARTGGIDTEAFF
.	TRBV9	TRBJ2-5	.	TGTGCCAGCAGCGTTGACGTTAGAGAGACCCAGTACTTC	CASSVDVRETQYF
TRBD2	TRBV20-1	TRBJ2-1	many	TGCAGTGCTACCCCTCCTAGCGGGGGGTACAATGAGCAGTTCTTC	CSATPPSGGYNEQFF
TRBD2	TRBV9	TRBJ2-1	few	TGTGCCAGCAGCGTAGGCGCACTAGCGGGAGGCCGGAATGAGCAGTTCTTC	CASSVGALAGGRNEQFF
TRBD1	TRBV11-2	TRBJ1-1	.	TGTGCCAGCAGCTTAGCGGGACAGGGGCCGAACACTGAAGCTTTCTTT	CASSLAGQGPNTEAFF
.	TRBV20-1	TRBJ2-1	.	TGCAGTGCTAGAGGGCGGTATGAGCAGTTCTTC	CSARGRYEQFF
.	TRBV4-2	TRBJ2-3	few	TGTGCCAGCAGCCAGCCGTTAGATACGCAGTATTTT	CASSQPLDTQYF
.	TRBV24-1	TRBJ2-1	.	TGTGCCACCAGTGACCCCGGACGGAGGCACAATGAGCAGTTCTTC	CATSDPGRRHNEQFF
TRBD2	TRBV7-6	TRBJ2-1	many	TGTGCCAGCAGCTTAGCTCAAAGACTAGCGGGAGAATTCGGTGAGCAGTTCTTC	CASSLAQRLAGEFGEQFF
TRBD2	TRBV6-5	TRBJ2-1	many	TGTGCCAGCAGTTACGAGGGCGGGAGGGGCAATGAGCAGTTCTTC	CASSYEGGRGNEQFF
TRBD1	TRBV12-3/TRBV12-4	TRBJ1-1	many	TGTGCCAGCAACCCGAACAGGGGGGGCCCTGAAGCTTTCTTT	CASNPNRGGPEAFF
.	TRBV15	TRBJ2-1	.	TGTGCCACCAGCAGAGATGGTGCGGGATCCTACAATGAGCAGTTCTTC	CATSRDGAGSYNEQFF
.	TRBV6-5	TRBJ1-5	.	TGTGCCAGCACCCCCGGGGGCAATCAGCCCCAGCATTTT	CASTPGGNQPQHF
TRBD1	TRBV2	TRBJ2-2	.	TGTGCCAGCAGTGCGGGACAGGGATCTGTAGGGGAGCTGTTTTTT	CASSAGQGSVGELFF
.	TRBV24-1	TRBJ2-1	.	TGTGCCACCAGTAGGACCGATCCCCCCAATGAGCAGTTCTTC	CATSRTDPPNEQFF
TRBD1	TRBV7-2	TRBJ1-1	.	TGTGCCAGCAGCCCTAGACAGGGTTTTACTGAAGCTTTCTTT	CASSPRQGFTEAFF
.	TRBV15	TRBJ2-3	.	TGTGCCACCAGCAGAGAGCACGCGGGACCAGTGGGTACGCAGTATTTT	CATSREHAGPVGTQYF
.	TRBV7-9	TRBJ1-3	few	TGTGCCAGCAGCCCCCGGCGCCGAAACACCATATATTTT	CASSPRRRNTIYF
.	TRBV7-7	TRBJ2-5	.	TGTGCCAGCAGCCCACTATTGGGGCGAAAGACCCAGTACTTC	CASSPLLGRKTQYF
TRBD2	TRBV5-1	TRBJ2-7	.	TGCGCCAGCAGCCCTTTTGGGGAGGGCCACGAGCAGTACTTC	CASSPFGEGHEQYF
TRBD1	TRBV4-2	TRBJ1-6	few	TGTGCCAGCAGATGGGGGACAGATAATTCACCCCTCCACTTT	CASRWGTDNSPLHF
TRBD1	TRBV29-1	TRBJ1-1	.	TGCAGCGCATCCGGACAGGGGGTGAACACTGAAGCTTTCTTT	CSASGQGVNTEAFF
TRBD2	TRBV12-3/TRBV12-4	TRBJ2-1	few	TGTGCCAGCACCCTTAGCGGGGGGAAAAGGAATGAGCAGTTCTTC	CASTLSGGKRNEQFF
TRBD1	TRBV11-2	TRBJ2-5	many	TGTGCCAGCAGCGCCCGGGACAGGGGGCGGGAGACCCAGTACTTC	CASSARDRGRETQYF
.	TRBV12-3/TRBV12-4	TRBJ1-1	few	TGTGCCAGCAGTGGGTTCGAGGCCCGAATGAACACTGAAGCTTTCTTT	CASSGFEARMNTEAFF
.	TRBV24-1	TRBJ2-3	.	TGTGCCACCAGTGATAACGCGGAGGTAGGCACAGATACGCAGTATTTT	CATSDNAEVGTDTQYF
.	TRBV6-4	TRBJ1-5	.	TGTGCCAGCACCTGCTCCGGGACGGGCCAGCCCCAGCATTTT	CASTCSGTGQPQHF
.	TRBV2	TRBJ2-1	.	TGTGCCAGCAGTGAATGGGGTTACAATGAGCAGTTCTTC	CASSEWGYNEQFF